One sample yielded the 32 T cell receptor beta chains listed below, sequenced in a study of hypomethylating agent response in myelodysplastic syndrome. The assay was immunoSEQ multiplex PCR, and TCRdb's table has in-frame clones only and misses some. The sample shows some 5,000 clones, about 81% of them seen only once. The specimen comprised bone marrow, sampled before or after starting hypomethylating agent treatment for myelodysplastic syndrome (not recorded which). These receptor sequences come from a human donor with myelodysplastic syndrome.

This chain connects TRBV7-2 to TRBJ2-3; D is undetermined. The CDR3 has 12 amino acids. The germline V gene has CDR1 SGHTA and CDR2 FQGNSA. The V end was cut by 4 bases, the J end by 4 bases, with 6 bases between. The CDR3 DNA is TGTGCCAGCAGCTCGCGTTCAGATACGCAGTATTTT. This translates into CASSSRSDTQYF.

CDR3 sequence reads: CASSLAKGVRSYNSPLHF. The CDR3 nucleotides read TGTGCCAGCAGCTTAGCGAAGGGGGTTAGGTCCTATAATTCACCCCTCCACTTT. V is TRBV11-2 and J is TRBJ1-6, with D perhaps matching TRBD1 (6 bases). This CDR3 comprises 18 residues. V was shortened by 1 base and J by 1 base, with 14 bases between the two germline ends. The V gene's germline CDR1 is SGHAT and CDR2 FQNNGV.

The chain recombines TRBV5-6 with TRBJ1-2; the match to TRBD1 covers 8 bases. This CDR3 is 13 amino acids long. Losses at the gene ends were 4 bases for V and 5 bases for J; bases not matched to a gene: 4. Per germline, CDR1 SGHDT and CDR2 YYEEEE. The CDR3 bases are TGTGCCAGCAGCCGACAGGGGACGTATGGCTACACCTTC. Its protein is CASSRQGTYGYTF.

This clone is large. V gene TRBV6-5 combines with J gene TRBJ1-6; D not certain. Trimming removed 1 base at V and 8 bases at J, with 6 bases between. Germline CDR1 reads MNHEY; CDR2 reads SVGAGI. The CDR3 loop spans 13 amino acids. CDR3 protein: CASSYLGDSPLHF. The CDR3 region has the DNA TGTGCCAGCAGTTACTTGGGAGATTCACCCCTCCACTTT.

The chain links TRBV5-6 to TRBJ1-2; no reliable D call. Germline CDR1 reads SGHDT; CDR2 reads YYEEEE. CDR3 size: 12 residues. V was cut by 4 bases and J by 5 bases, with 9 bases left in between. In DNA, the CDR3 is TGTGCCAGCAGCCTGGCGGGGTATGGCTACACCTTC. Its protein product is CASSLAGYGYTF.

This clone was counted a few times. The genes are TRBV11-3 and TRBJ2-1, with no clear D. There are 13 residues in the CDR3. Trimming removed 1 base at V and 4 bases at J, with 5 bases between. Germline CDR1 is SGHNT and CDR2 is YENEEA. In DNA form, the CDR3 reads TGTGCCAGCAGCTTAGGATATTACAATGAGCAGTTCTTC. Translated: CASSLGYYNEQFF.

The genes are TRBV9 and TRBJ2-1, with D perhaps given as TRBD1 or TRBD2 (5 bases each). Deletions cut 6 bases from V and 8 bases from J, with 18 bases between. CDR1 and CDR2 (germline): SGDLS, YYNGEE. This CDR3 contains 14 residues. The CDR3 DNA is TGTGCCAGCAATGAGGGTTCCCCCAGGGATGAGCAGTTCTTC. Translation: CASNEGSPRDEQFF.

The chain employs TRBV4-1 and TRBJ2-1; 10 bases line up with TRBD1. J was trimmed by 1 base and V by 0 bases; bases with no gene match: 9. Germline V CDR1 and CDR2: MGHRA, YSYEKL. CDR3 length: 19 amino acids. This CDR3 reads CASSQEFVWDRGSYNEQFF. CDR3 sequence (DNA): TGCGCCAGCAGCCAAGAATTCGTGTGGGACAGGGGATCCTACAATGAGCAGTTCTTC.

J is TRBJ1-2 and V is TRBV9; 10 nucleotides match TRBD1. The CDR3 length is 17 residues. Germline CDR1 is SGDLS and CDR2 is YYNGEE. Germline trimming cut 0 bases from V and 2 bases from J; bases unmatched to any gene: 7. The CDR3 DNA reads as TGTGCCAGCAGCGTAGCCCCCCGGACAGGGGGGAACTATGGCTACACCTTC. Translation: CASSVAPRTGGNYGYTF.

For the CDR3, the DNA is TGTGCCAGCAGCTTAAATGAGGGGGGGACAGATACGCAGTATTTT. Protein product: CASSLNEGGTDTQYF. The chain employs TRBV7-2 and TRBJ2-3, with D possibly TRBD2 on 7 matching bases. The CDR3 spans 15 residues. The V gene lost 2 bases and the J gene lost 3 bases, with 12 bases spanning the gap. CDR1 is SGHTA and CDR2 is FQGNSA in the germline V gene.

The rearrangement links TRBV9 to TRBJ2-5, with 8 bases that match TRBD1. Germline V CDR1 and CDR2: SGDLS, YYNGEE. The CDR3 consists of 18 residues. The V gene end was trimmed by 3 bases and the J gene end by 5 bases; junction bases not matched to a gene: 18. The CDR3 region is CASSGGLGQGARYETQYF. In DNA form, the CDR3 reads TGTGCCAGCAGCGGAGGCTTAGGGCAGGGGGCGAGGTATGAGACCCAGTACTTC.

The rearrangement uses TRBV29-1 and TRBJ1-2, with D unresolved. V was cut by 0 bases and J by 0 bases, with 11 bases left in between. CDR3 length equals 15 residues. Per germline, CDR1 SQVTM and CDR2 ANQGSEA. Here the CDR3 DNA reads TGCAGCGTTGAAGAAGGTGGGGTTCCTAACTATGGCTACACCTTC. Translating it yields CSVEEGGVPNYGYTF.

CDR3 coding DNA: TGTGCCAGCAGCGGGGGCCAGGGACTCTGGAGCAATCAGCCCCAGCATTTT. It translates to CASSGGQGLWSNQPQHF. The genes are TRBV5-8 and TRBJ1-5; a weak D match, TRBD1 (6 bases). The CDR3 sequence is 17 residues long. The germline V gene encodes CDR1 SGHTS and CDR2 YDEGEE. Trimming removed 4 bases from V and 1 base from J, with 18 bases in between.

The chain has TRBV7-9 and TRBJ2-5; D is undetermined. The CDR3 runs 13 residues. Per germline, CDR1 SEHNR and CDR2 FQNEAQ (reference sequence). With 2 bases removed from V and 6 bases from J, the gap between germline ends came to 10 bases. DNA for the CDR3: TGTGCCAGCAGCTTAAGATCGGTCCAGACCCAGTACTTC. This encodes CASSLRSVQTQYF.

The CDR3 sequence: CASSELAPTGFEKLFF. CDR3 nucleotide sequence: TGTGCCAGCAGTGAACTCGCGCCTACGGGGTTTGAAAAACTGTTTTTT. J is TRBJ1-4 and V is TRBV2; no firm D call. CDR3 length equals 16 residues. The V gene's germline CDR1 is SNHLY and CDR2 FYNNEI. The ends were cut back, 2 bases at V and 7 bases at J, with 17 bases in the middle. Drawing the rest from reference TRBV2 and TRBJ1-4, the complete variable domain is EPEVTQTPSHQVTQMGQEVILRCVPISNHLYFYWYRQILGQKVEFLVSFYNNEISEKSEIFDDQFSVERPDGSNFTLKIRSTKLEDSAMYFCASSELAPTGFEKLFFGSGTQLSVL.

This rearrangement joins TRBV5-1 to TRBJ2-3; 8 nucleotides match TRBD2. Losses at the gene ends were 2 bases for V and 2 bases for J; bases not matched to a gene: 1. The germline CDR1 and CDR2 sequences are SGHRS and YFSETQ. The CDR3 loop spans 14 amino acids. CDR3 nucleotide sequence: TGCGCCAGCAGCTTTAGCGGGAACACAGATACGCAGTATTTT. Encoded protein: CASSFSGNTDTQYF.

V and J are TRBV6-5 and TRBJ1-2; no clear D gene. V lost 2 bases and J lost 5, with 15 bases in between. Germline-derived CDR1 and CDR2 are MNHEY and SVGAGI. The CDR3 has 15 residues. This chain's CDR3 is CASSYPLAGGYGYTF. CDR3 coding DNA: TGTGCCAGCAGTTACCCCCTGGCAGGTGGTTATGGCTACACCTTC.

The gene calls are TRBV4-3 and TRBJ2-7; D gene uncertain. This CDR3 spans 15 amino acids. Germline CDR1 and CDR2: LGHNA and YSLEER. Trimming removed 1 base at V and 0 bases at J, with 10 bases between. The CDR3 DNA follows: TGCGCCAGCAGCCAAGTCTTCGGTAGCTCCTACGAGCAGTACTTC. Protein: CASSQVFGSSYEQYF.

The rearrangement links TRBV6-6 to TRBJ2-5; 7 bases map to TRBD2. The DNA end lines up better with TRBJ2-7; the J call may be wrong. The CDR3 runs 16 residues. CDR1 is MNHNY, CDR2 SVGAGI, per germline (reference sequence). CDR3 sequence (DNA): TGTGCCAGCAGTTATTCCGGTGGAGCGGGGATCTACGAGCAGTACTTC. It encodes CASSYSGGAGIYEQYF.

This sequence joins TRBV5-1 and TRBJ1-2; the D gene is possibly TRBD1 (5 bases). This CDR3 contains 14 residues. Germline loops: CDR1 SGHRS, CDR2 YFSETQ. Trimming left V 5 bases short and J 4 bases short, with 15 bases between. The chain's CDR3 is CASRGQQGAYGYTF. For the CDR3, the DNA is TGCGCCAGCAGGGGTCAGCAAGGGGCCTATGGCTACACCTTC. The full variable domain, rest sourced from reference TRBV5-1 and TRBJ1-2, is KAGVTQTPRYLIKTRGQQVTLSCSPISGHRSVSWYQQTPGQGLQFLFEYFSETQRNKGNFPGRFSGRQFSNSRSEMNVSTLELGDSALYLCASRGQQGAYGYTFGSGTRLTVV.

This clone was recorded a few times. This chain links TRBV6-1 with TRBJ1-6; tentatively, D is TRBD1 (5 bases). This CDR3 comprises 17 residues. Germline lookup yields CDR1 MNHNS and CDR2 SASEGT. V was cut by 4 bases and J by 0 bases, with 13 bases left in between. Here the CDR3 DNA reads TGTGCCAGCAGTGTGGGGACCCCTAGCTCCTATAATTCACCCCTCCACTTT. Its translation is CASSVGTPSSYNSPLHF.

V gene TRBV29-1 combines with J gene TRBJ2-1; no clear D gene. The V and J ends lost 8 bases and 6 bases respectively, with 17 bases between them. The germline gives CDR1 SQVTM, CDR2 ANQGSEA. CDR3 length: 13 amino acids. The chain's CDR3 is CSLLTPRSNEQFF. The CDR3 region has the DNA TGCAGCCTCCTTACCCCACGGAGCAATGAGCAGTTCTTC.

J is TRBJ1-2 and V is TRBV5-1; 11 bases align to TRBD1. CDR1 is SGHRS and CDR2 is YFSETQ in the germline V gene. The CDR3 covers 14 residues. Trimming took 2 bases from V and 8 from J; bases not matched to a gene: 5. The CDR3 nucleotides read TGCGCCAGCAGCTTCGGACAGGGGGCTGAGGGCTACACCTTC. It translates to CASSFGQGAEGYTF.

The chain carries TRBV7-9 and TRBJ2-3; 7 nucleotides agree with TRBD2. The CDR3 contains 16 residues. Germline CDR1 SEHNR, CDR2 FQNEAQ (reference sequence). J gave up 1 base and V 5 bases, and 9 bases lay outside the gene matches. The CDR3: CASSLGLVSGTDTQYF. In nucleotides, the CDR3 is TGTGCCAGCAGCCTAGGACTAGTATCTGGCACAGATACGCAGTATTTT.

The chain carries TRBV2 and TRBJ1-2, with D perhaps TRBD1 (6 bases). Germline V gene sequence: CDR1 SNHLY, CDR2 FYNNEI. This CDR3 has 14 residues. V was trimmed by 7 bases and J by 8 bases, leaving 20 bases between them. The CDR3 reads CASTWGALTGGYTF. As DNA, the CDR3 is TGTGCCAGCACCTGGGGGGCCCTAACCGGCGGCTACACCTTC.

This clone was seen once. The chain is built from TRBV7-6 and TRBJ2-5; D may be TRBD1 (5 bases). The J call may be faulty, since TRBJ2-7 better matches the DNA end. The CDR3 spans 13 residues. Germline-derived CDR1 and CDR2 are SGHVS and FNYEAQ. CDR3 bases: TGTGCCAGCAGCTCGACAGAACACTACGAGCAGTACTTC. Its protein is CASSSTEHYEQYF.

The V call is TRBV5-4, the J call TRBJ2-3; D may correspond to TRBD1 or TRBD2 (5 bases each). Germline V gene lookup returns CDR1 SGHNT and CDR2 YYREEE (reference sequence). V was pared by 0 bases and J by 5 bases, with 7 bases between. The CDR3 runs 13 residues. The CDR3 DNA sequence: TGTGCCAGCAGCTTGGGGGACCAAGATACGCAGTATTTT. It is translated as CASSLGDQDTQYF.

The rearrangement links TRBV5-1 to TRBJ2-1, with TRBD1 matching 7 bases. V shed 3 bases, J shed 4 bases, and the junction held 1 base outside the gene matches. Per germline, CDR1 SGHRS and CDR2 YFSETQ. The CDR3 is 13 residues long. CDR3 residues: CASSWDSYNEQFF. CDR3 bases: TGCGCCAGCAGCTGGGACAGTTACAATGAGCAGTTCTTC.

The chain joins TRBV7-3 to TRBJ2-1, with D possibly called TRBD1 or TRBD2 (5 bases each). V lost 5 bases and J lost 12, with 17 bases in between. The CDR3 sequence is 13 residues long. The germline gives CDR1 SGHTA, CDR2 FQGTGA. The DNA for the CDR3 is TGTGCCAGCAGCCCTCAACCGGGACCTTGGCAGTTCTTC. Its protein product is CASSPQPGPWQFF.

V and J are TRBV19 and TRBJ1-2; D uncertain. V was clipped by 3 bases and J by 0 bases, with 8 bases between them. The CDR3 is 14 amino acids. CDR1 LNHDA and CDR2 SQIVND come from the germline V gene (reference sequence). Here the CDR3 reads CASSILSSNYGYTF. In DNA form, the CDR3 reads TGTGCCAGTAGTATTCTCAGCTCTAACTATGGCTACACCTTC.

The chain recombines TRBV5-1 with TRBJ2-5, with 7 bases that match TRBD2. Matching the DNA end better, TRBJ2-7 makes the J call doubtful. Germline V lookup: CDR1 SGHRS, CDR2 YFSETQ. The CDR3 runs 13 residues. The CDR3 bases are TGCGCCAGCAGCCCCGGGGAGGGCTACGAGCAGTACTTC. It translates to CASSPGEGYEQYF.

The V gene is TRBV29-1, the J gene TRBJ2-7, with a weak D call TRBD1 (5 bases). The CDR3 contains 13 residues. The V end was cut by 3 bases, the J end by 2 bases, with 11 bases between. The germline V gene has CDR1 SQVTM and CDR2 ANQGSEA. CDR3 DNA: TGCAGCGTTGAGACTGGGGCCGCCTACGAGCAGTACTTC. As protein: CSVETGAAYEQYF.